Following are 28 T cell receptor beta chains from one sample sequenced in a study of blood T cell repertoires in COVID-19. Assay used: immunoSEQ multiplex PCR; TCRdb lists only in-frame clones, some missing. The sample records a few hundred thousand clones, 85% being singletons. Sequencing was done on a sample of peripheral blood. These receptors all come from a woman between 18 and 29 years old with acute or convalescent COVID-19.

This clone was seen repeatedly, ten times or more. The identical CDR3 is also encoded by other nucleotide sequences in the sample. The chain has TRBV7-8 and TRBJ2-7; the D gene is possibly TRBD2 (6 bases). The CDR3 spans 13 residues. V lost 5 bases and J lost 7, with 15 bases in between. Germline V lookup: CDR1 SGHVS, CDR2 FQNEAQ. CDR3 DNA: TGTGCCAGCAGCACAGACCGGGGAGGAGAGCAGTACTTC. Its protein is CASSTDRGGEQYF.

The CDR3 spells CASSLKWRTYEQYF. In DNA form, the CDR3 reads TGTGCCAGCAGTTTAAAGTGGAGGACCTACGAGCAGTACTTC. J is TRBJ2-7 and V is TRBV28; D is possibly TRBD2 (5 bases). The CDR3 runs to 14 residues. CDR1 is MDHEN and CDR2 is SYDVKM in the germline V gene. Between the trimmed V and J ends, which lost 2 bases and 2 bases, there was a span of 10 bases.

The chain has TRBV29-1 and TRBJ1-2; D is perhaps TRBD1 (6 bases). V was shortened by 2 bases and J by 5 bases, with 21 bases between the two germline ends. CDR1 is SQVTM, CDR2 ANQGSEA, per germline. The CDR3 runs 16 residues. The CDR3 is CSVERMTGYLEYGYTF. CDR3 nucleotide sequence: TGCAGCGTTGAACGTATGACAGGCTATCTAGAGTATGGCTACACCTTC.

This chain connects TRBV18 to TRBJ1-5; 11 nucleotides match TRBD1. V lost 6 bases to trimming and J lost 2 bases; unmatched junction nucleotides: 3. This CDR3 has 15 amino acids. The germline CDR1 and CDR2 sequences are KGHSH and LQKENI. For the CDR3, the DNA is TGTGCCAGCTCTGGACAGGGGGCAGGCAATCAGCCCCAGCATTTT. This codes for CASSGQGAGNQPQHF.

V usage is TRBV11-2 and J usage is TRBJ1-1; TRBD1 agrees at 7 bases. The germline V gene encodes CDR1 SGHAT and CDR2 FQNNGV. This CDR3 is 15 amino acids long. J was trimmed by 0 bases and V by 9 bases; bases with no gene match: 10. The CDR3 DNA reads as TGTGCCAGTCGGAGAGGGGGCGAGGTGAACACTGAAGCTTTCTTT. Its translation: CASRRGGEVNTEAFF. The full variable domain, in which reference TRBV11-2 and TRBJ1-1 provide the parts outside the CDR3, is EAGVAQSPRYKIIEKRQSVAFWCNPISGHATLYWYQQILGQGPKLLIQFQNNGVVDDSQLPKDRFSAERLKGVDSTLKIQPAKLEDSAVYLCASRRGGEVNTEAFFGQGTRLTVV.

The rearrangement links TRBV4-1 to TRBJ2-7; 11 nucleotides agree with TRBD2. In germline, CDR1 is MGHRA, CDR2 YSYEKL. V was clipped by 0 bases and J by 10 bases; unmatched bases: 2. CDR3 length: 13 amino acids. The CDR3 coding sequence is TGCGCCAGCAGCCAAGAACTAGCGGGGGTTCAGTACTTC. Its translation is CASSQELAGVQYF.

This chain joins TRBV6-5 and TRBJ1-2; TRBD1 is a possible D gene (5 bases). This CDR3 has 12 amino acids. CDR1 is MNHEY and CDR2 is SVGAGI in the germline V gene. Trimming took off 2 bases at V and 4 bases at J, with 5 bases between the two ends. CDR3 sequence (DNA): TGTGCCAGCAGTTACAGGGGCTATGGCTACACCTTC. Amino acid sequence: CASSYRGYGYTF.

The chain links TRBV2 to TRBJ1-5, with a tentative D call TRBD1 (6 bases). The germline gives CDR1 SNHLY, CDR2 FYNNEI. Trimming shortened V by 3 bases and J by 5 bases, and 11 bases separated the two germline ends. The CDR3 has 14 residues. CDR3 nucleotide sequence: TGTGCCAGCAGTGAGCCAGGGGCAGATCAGCCCCAGCATTTT. This encodes CASSEPGADQPQHF.

This chain uses TRBV2 with TRBJ2-7; D call uncertain. This CDR3 has 11 amino acids. CDR1 SNHLY and CDR2 FYNNEI come from the germline V gene. V gave up 4 bases and J gave up 2 bases, with 3 bases separating them. The CDR3 reads CASSAAYEQYF. The CDR3 bases are TGTGCCAGCAGTGCAGCCTACGAGCAGTACTTC.

The V call is TRBV19, the J call TRBJ2-2, with a tentative D call TRBD1 (6 bases). In germline, CDR1 is LNHDA, CDR2 SQIVND (reference sequence). CDR3 size: 15 residues. V lost 8 bases and J lost 4, with 17 bases in between. In DNA, the CDR3 is TGTGCCAGTTCCGCAGGGGTGGAGGTCACCGGGGAGCTGTTTTTT. This codes for CASSAGVEVTGELFF.

This clone occurred a few times. This chain connects TRBV7-2 to TRBJ2-5; D not certain. This CDR3 is built from 12 residues. From germline, CDR1 is SGHTA and CDR2 FQGNSA. V was clipped by 7 bases and J by 3 bases, with 9 bases between them. As DNA, the CDR3 is TGTGCCAGCAATTTTTTCGAAGAGACCCAGTACTTC. Its protein product is CASNFFEETQYF.

V gene TRBV27 combines with J gene TRBJ2-7; 7 nucleotides agree with TRBD2. The CDR3 is 15 amino acids. Trimming at V came to 6 bases and at J to 3 bases, leaving 11 bases not matched to a gene. Per germline, CDR1 MNHEY and CDR2 SMNVEV (reference sequence). The CDR3: CASSKTSFALYEQYF. DNA for the CDR3: TGTGCCAGCAGCAAGACTAGCTTCGCGCTCTACGAGCAGTACTTC.

The rearrangement uses TRBV7-8 and TRBJ2-1; D remains ambiguous. CDR1 and CDR2 from the germline V gene are SGHVS and FQNEAQ. The CDR3 covers 13 residues. V lost 5 bases and J lost 5, with 10 bases in between. CDR3 sequence: CASSHPADNEQFF. Here the CDR3 DNA reads TGTGCCAGCAGCCATCCGGCGGACAATGAGCAGTTCTTC.

This sequence joins TRBV6-5 and TRBJ1-5, with 8 positions matching TRBD1. There are 14 residues in the CDR3. V was clipped by 6 bases and J by 5 bases; unmatched bases: 6. CDR1 is MNHEY, CDR2 SVGAGI, per germline. CDR3 nucleotide sequence: TGTGCCAGCAGCTCGACAGGGGAGTATCAGCCCCAGCATTTT. Translating it yields CASSSTGEYQPQHF.

J is TRBJ1-4 and V is TRBV18; 8 bases match TRBD1. CDR3 length: 15 amino acids. Unmatched junction bases numbered 9, after V lost 4 bases and J lost 8 bases. Per germline, CDR1 KGHSH and CDR2 LQKENI. CDR3 nucleotide sequence: TGTGCCAGCTCACTGGCGGGACAGGTGGCAGAAAAACTGTTTTTT. Protein: CASSLAGQVAEKLFF.

The CDR3 loop is CASSLNFYQNTGELFF. CDR3 nucleotide sequence: TGTGCCAGCAGCTTAAATTTCTATCAGAACACCGGGGAGCTGTTTTTT. The chain recombines TRBV7-2 with TRBJ2-2; D is uncertain. The germline CDR1 and CDR2 sequences are SGHTA and FQGNSA. Trimming took off 2 bases at V and 1 base at J, with 11 bases between the two ends. CDR3 size: 16 residues. The full variable domain, with the rest looked up from reference TRBV7-2 and TRBJ2-2, is GAGVSQSPSNKVTEKGKDVELRCDPISGHTALYWYRQSLGQGLEFLIYFQGNSAPDKSGLPSDRFSAERTGGSVSTLTIQRTQQEDSAVYLCASSLNFYQNTGELFFGEGSRLTVL.

This CDR3 is CASSPLEGQGFTDTQYF. CDR3 coding DNA: TGTGCCAGCAGCCCACTTGAGGGACAGGGCTTCACAGATACGCAGTATTTT. V is TRBV7-9 and J is TRBJ2-3, with 9 bases identical to TRBD1. In germline, CDR1 is SEHNR, CDR2 FQNEAQ (reference sequence). This CDR3 is 17 amino acids long. The V and J ends lost 5 bases and 2 bases, in that order; junction bases with no gene match: 11.

V gene TRBV6-4 combines with J gene TRBJ2-3; 7 bases line up with TRBD2. The CDR3 sequence is 16 residues long. Germline assignment: CDR1 MRHNA and CDR2 SNTAGT. V lost 0 bases, J lost 2 bases, and 5 bases stayed unmatched. The CDR3 nucleotides are TGTGCCAGCAGTGACTCAGGTAGCGGGTACACAGATACGCAGTATTTT. This encodes CASSDSGSGYTDTQYF.

V usage is TRBV13 and J usage is TRBJ1-6; a possible D gene is TRBD1 (5 bases). Looked up from germline, CDR1 is PRHDT and CDR2 is FYEKMQ (reference sequence). CDR3 size: 16 residues. The germline V and J ends were trimmed by 5 bases and 7 bases, with 18 bases remaining between them. CDR3 region: CASSLNAGTVNSPLHF. Written as DNA, the CDR3 is TGTGCCAGCAGCCTCAACGCCGGGACTGTAAATTCACCCCTCCACTTT.

The gene calls are TRBV4-2 and TRBJ2-1, with TRBD2 identical over 7 bases. Germline-derived CDR1 and CDR2 are LGHNA and YNFKEQ. This CDR3 has 16 amino acids. V dropped 0 bases and J dropped 5; count of bases not matched to a gene: 7. The DNA for the CDR3 is TGTGCCAGCAGCCAAGATCGTACTAGCGAGGACAATGAGCAGTTCTTC. Residues: CASSQDRTSEDNEQFF.

The chain has TRBV10-3 and TRBJ2-6, with 7 bases lining up with TRBD2. Per the germline V gene, CDR1 is ENHRY and CDR2 is SYGVKD. V shed 0 bases and J 2 bases; nucleotides not matched to a gene: 1. The CDR3 sequence is 16 residues long. This CDR3 is CAISESGGTGANVLTF. The CDR3 nucleotides are TGTGCCATCAGTGAGTCGGGGGGGACTGGGGCCAACGTCCTGACTTTC.

This chain uses TRBV7-2 with TRBJ2-5; a possible D gene is TRBD1 (6 bases). Germline CDR1 reads SGHTA; CDR2 reads FQGNSA. The CDR3 has 14 amino acids. Trimming left V 4 bases short and J 5 bases short, with 14 bases between. Written as DNA, the CDR3 is TGTGCCAGCAGCTCGGTCCTGAGGGGGGAGACCCAGTACTTC. As protein: CASSSVLRGETQYF. Full variable domain (remainder filled in from reference TRBV7-2 and TRBJ2-5): GAGVSQSPSNKVTEKGKDVELRCDPISGHTALYWYRQSLGQGLEFLIYFQGNSAPDKSGLPSDRFSAERTGGSVSTLTIQRTQQEDSAVYLCASSSVLRGETQYFGPGTRLLVL.

The V and J genes are TRBV2 and TRBJ1-6; perhaps TRBD1 as D (5 bases). V was pared by 3 bases and J by 0 bases, with 12 bases between. The CDR3 loop spans 17 amino acids. CDR1 is SNHLY, CDR2 FYNNEI, per germline. CDR3 residues: CASSDYGASSYNSPLHF. The CDR3 region has the DNA TGTGCCAGCAGTGATTATGGGGCGAGCTCCTATAATTCACCCCTCCACTTT.

The J gene is TRBJ1-5, the V gene TRBV7-9, with 7 bases that match TRBD1. The V and J ends lost 1 base and 6 bases, in that order; junction bases with no gene match: 12. In germline, CDR1 is SEHNR, CDR2 FQNEAQ (reference sequence). The CDR3 is made up of 17 amino acids. CDR3: CASSLVGPDRPLQPQHF. The CDR3 nucleotides read TGTGCCAGCAGCTTAGTCGGTCCGGACAGGCCCCTTCAGCCCCAGCATTTT.

The chain is built from TRBV30 and TRBJ1-4; 7 nucleotides align to TRBD1. Germline assignment: CDR1 GTSNPN and CDR2 SVGIG (reference sequence). V dropped 0 bases and J dropped 8; count of bases not matched to a gene: 6. This CDR3 has 14 residues. The CDR3 sequence: CAWSVNRGGEKLFF. DNA for the CDR3: TGTGCCTGGAGTGTCAACAGGGGCGGGGAAAAACTGTTTTTT.

The table lists this clone with a few counts. The J gene is TRBJ1-3, the V gene TRBV19; no clear D gene. Germline loops: CDR1 LNHDA, CDR2 SQIVND (reference sequence). Trimming left V 4 bases short and J 7 bases short, with 20 bases between. This CDR3 contains 16 residues. CDR3 in DNA: TGTGCCAGTAGTAGCCGGAGCTACGCAACCTCTAACACCATATATTTT. Translating gives CASSSRSYATSNTIYF.

This chain uses TRBV4-2 with TRBJ2-5, with 10 bases identical to TRBD1. J gave up 5 bases and V 1 base, and 7 bases lay outside the gene matches. The CDR3 runs to 16 residues. Looked up from germline, CDR1 is LGHNA and CDR2 is YNFKEQ. The CDR3 loop is CASSQGRQGAGETQYF. CDR3 sequence (DNA): TGTGCCAGCAGCCAAGGCCGACAGGGGGCGGGGGAGACCCAGTACTTC.

The chain couples TRBV11-2 to TRBJ1-3; tentative D call: TRBD1 (5 bases). The V end lost 5 bases, the J end lost 0 bases, and 8 bases lay between the germline ends. CDR1 and CDR2 from the germline V gene are SGHAT and FQNNGV. This CDR3 spans 14 amino acids. The CDR3 sequence: CASSLQGSGNTIYF. The CDR3 DNA reads TGTGCCAGCAGCCTCCAGGGCTCTGGAAACACCATATATTTT.